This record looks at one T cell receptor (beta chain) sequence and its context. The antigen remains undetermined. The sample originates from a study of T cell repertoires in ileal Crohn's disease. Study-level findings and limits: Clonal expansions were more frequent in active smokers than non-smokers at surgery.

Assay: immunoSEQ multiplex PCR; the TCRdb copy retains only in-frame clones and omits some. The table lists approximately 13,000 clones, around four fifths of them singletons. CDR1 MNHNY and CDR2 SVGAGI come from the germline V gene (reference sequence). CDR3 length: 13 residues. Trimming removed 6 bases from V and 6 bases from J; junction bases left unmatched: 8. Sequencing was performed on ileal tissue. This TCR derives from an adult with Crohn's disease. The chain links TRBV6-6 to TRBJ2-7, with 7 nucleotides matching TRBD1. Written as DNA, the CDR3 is TGTGCCAGCAGCCGGGACAGAGGTAGCGAGCAGTACTTC. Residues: CASSRDRGSEQYF.